This TCR beta chain is drawn from a study of T cell responses to AZD1222 COVID-19 vaccine. Study-level results: Regions 160-218 and 743-854 dominated among vaccine-associated CD4 TCRs spanning spike. Nearly half of spike-specific TCRs reportedly go after variant regions that carry no mutations. Without day 14 samples, only post-peak T cell repertoires were studied.

On this clone: Antigen: not known. An end of the junction does not agree with germline; a read error may underlie this.

CDR1 LNHDA and CDR2 SQIVND come from the germline V gene (reference sequence). This CDR3 has 17 residues. The assay was immunoSEQ multiplex PCR, and TCRdb's table has in-frame clones only and misses some. The repertoire includes tens of thousands of clones, nearly 90% of them detected once, and 1% to 1.5% sits in the top ten. The sequence was obtained from an adult who received the AZD1222 COVID-19 vaccine. The rearrangement joins TRBV19 to TRBJ1-2; D may be TRBD1 (5 bases). The material was peripheral blood, obtained 28 days after the second AZD1222 dose. CDR3 protein: CASSIDAGLRASYGYTF. CDR3 nucleotides: TGTGCCAGTAGCATAGACGCCGGGCTCAGGGCCAGCTATGGCTACACCTTC.